These 15 T cell receptor beta chains were all obtained from the same sample, sequenced in a study of cytomegalovirus exposure and HLA in healthy donors. The PCR contained 60 Vbeta and 13 Jbeta primers. Profiled with immunoSEQ multiplex PCR; TCRdb holds only in-frame clones, not every one. This table has some 150,000 clones, about three fifths appearing once. Sequencing input: PBMCs. All receptors come from a woman between 25 and 40 years old in good health and CMV-seropositive.

The chain uses TRBV7-8 and TRBJ2-5; D is ambiguous. The ends were cut back, 3 bases at V and 7 bases at J, with 6 bases in the middle. CDR1 and CDR2 (germline): SGHVS, FQNEAQ. The CDR3 is made up of 11 amino acids. The CDR3 nucleotides read TGTGCCAGCAGCTTGCGAAGGACCCAGTACTTC. This gives the protein CASSLRRTQYF.

The chain couples TRBV9 to TRBJ2-1; TRBD2 might be the D (5 bases). V dropped 0 bases and J dropped 5 bases, with 15 bases sitting between them. CDR1 is SGDLS and CDR2 is YYNGEE in the germline V gene. The CDR3 runs to 16 residues. CDR3 nucleotide sequence: TGTGCCAGCAGCGTAGACGGGTCCACCGGGAACAATGAGCAGTTCTTC. It specifies CASSVDGSTGNNEQFF.

The rearrangement joins TRBV6-6 to TRBJ2-7; tentatively, D is TRBD1 (5 bases). Per the germline V gene, CDR1 is MNHNY and CDR2 is SVGAGI (reference sequence). This CDR3 region has 15 residues. V was trimmed by 2 bases and J by 2 bases, leaving 13 bases between them. The CDR3 DNA follows: TGTGCCAGCAGTTACGGTCAGGGATGGGCCTACGAGCAGTACTTC. Amino acids: CASSYGQGWAYEQYF.

V and J are TRBV14 and TRBJ2-3, with 9 bases lining up with TRBD2. The V gene end was trimmed by 5 bases and the J gene end by 3 bases; junction bases not matched to a gene: 9. This CDR3 is built from 16 residues. CDR1 is SGHDN and CDR2 is FVKESK in the germline V gene. CDR3 in amino acids: CASSELSGSWTDTQYF. The CDR3 DNA sequence: TGTGCCAGCAGCGAACTTAGCGGGAGCTGGACAGATACGCAGTATTTT.

The chain carries TRBV5-1 and TRBJ2-3; possibly TRBD2 for D (6 bases). The germline CDR1 and CDR2 sequences are SGHRS and YFSETQ. With 7 bases removed from V and 2 bases from J, the gap between germline ends came to 14 bases. The CDR3 runs to 14 residues. Written as DNA, the CDR3 is TGCGCCAGCTGCAGGGCGGGATACACAGATACGCAGTATTTT. This translates into CASCRAGYTDTQYF.

This clone was observed a few times. The gene calls are TRBV6-5 and TRBJ2-7; 7 nucleotides match TRBD2. Germline assignment: CDR1 MNHEY and CDR2 SVGAGI. The CDR3 runs to 13 residues. V was clipped by 6 bases and J by 5 bases; unmatched bases: 7. CDR3 bases: TGTGCCAGCAGCCCAGGGAGGGCGAACGAGCAGTACTTC. Translation gives CASSPGRANEQYF.

The chain couples TRBV7-9 to TRBJ1-4, with no clear D. V gave up 4 bases and J gave up 3 bases, with 18 bases separating them. CDR1 is SEHNR and CDR2 is FQNEAQ in the germline V gene (reference sequence). The CDR3 sequence is 17 residues long. DNA for the CDR3: TGTGCCAGCAGCTCACCTCCCCGCGGGCCACCTAATGAAAAACTGTTTTTT. Amino acids: CASSSPPRGPPNEKLFF.

J is TRBJ1-5 and V is TRBV19; 10 bases map to TRBD1. CDR1 is LNHDA and CDR2 is SQIVND in the germline V gene (reference sequence). V gave up 8 bases and J gave up 0 bases; unmatched junction bases: 13. The length of the CDR3 is 18 residues. The CDR3 is CASSGGTGVPNSNQPQHF. CDR3 nucleotides: TGTGCCAGTTCGGGCGGGACAGGGGTCCCCAATAGCAATCAGCCCCAGCATTTT.

The genes are TRBV29-1 and TRBJ1-4; TRBD1 agrees at 7 bases. V trimming: 6 bases; J trimming: 9 bases; junction bases outside the gene matches: 7. The CDR3 totals 12 residues. Germline CDR1 SQVTM, CDR2 ANQGSEA. CDR3 in amino acids: CSVRETGQKLFF. The CDR3 bases are TGCAGCGTACGCGAGACAGGGCAAAAACTGTTTTTT.

This chain uses TRBV19 with TRBJ1-2, with D perhaps matching TRBD1 (6 bases). This CDR3 contains 14 residues. The germline CDR1 and CDR2 sequences are LNHDA and SQIVND (reference sequence). Trimming took off 5 bases at V and 5 bases at J, with 15 bases between the two ends. In nucleotides, the CDR3 is TGTGCCAGTAGTGCCAAACAGGGAAATTATGGCTACACCTTC. Residues: CASSAKQGNYGYTF.

This chain connects TRBV11-3 to TRBJ2-7; D remains ambiguous. Germline assignment: CDR1 SGHNT and CDR2 YENEEA. Trimming pared 5 bases from V and 5 bases from J, leaving 25 bases between. The CDR3 extends over 17 amino acids. The CDR3: CASSPILALGYADEQYF. The CDR3 coding sequence is TGTGCCAGCAGCCCCATTTTGGCCTTAGGATATGCGGACGAGCAGTACTTC.

The J gene is TRBJ2-5, the V gene TRBV14; D perhaps matches TRBD1 (5 bases). The CDR3 extends over 13 amino acids. Germline V gene sequence: CDR1 SGHDN, CDR2 FVKESK. V lost 1 base, J lost 7 bases, and 10 bases lay in between. The CDR3 here is CASSQGIQGTQYF. DNA of the CDR3: TGTGCCAGCAGCCAAGGGATCCAGGGGACCCAGTACTTC.

This clone was recorded a few times. The CDR3 region is CASRSGYNEQFF. The CDR3 region has the DNA TGTGCCAGCCGGAGCGGCTACAATGAGCAGTTCTTC. The chain is built from TRBV2 and TRBJ2-1; D may be TRBD2 (5 bases). Germline CDR1 and CDR2: SNHLY and FYNNEI. This CDR3 is 12 amino acids long. V dropped 8 bases and J dropped 3 bases, with 8 bases sitting between them.

This clone was detected a few times. V gene TRBV4-1 combines with J gene TRBJ2-2; no firm D call. The CDR3 is 13 residues long. The V gene lost 4 bases and the J gene lost 2 bases, with 5 bases spanning the gap. CDR1 MGHRA and CDR2 YSYEKL come from the germline V gene. For the CDR3, the DNA is TGCGCCAGCAGCCCCACAAACACCGGGGAGCTGTTTTTT. Protein sequence: CASSPTNTGELFF.

Remarks on this clone: An end of the junction does not agree with germline; a read error may underlie this. CDR3 DNA: TGTGCCAGCAGATTGGACAGTGGGAACGCTGAAGCTTTCTTT. It translates to CASRLDSGNAEAFF. J is TRBJ1-1 and V is TRBV27; a possible D gene is TRBD1 (6 bases). The CDR3 covers 14 residues. In germline, CDR1 is MNHEY, CDR2 SMNVEV (reference sequence).